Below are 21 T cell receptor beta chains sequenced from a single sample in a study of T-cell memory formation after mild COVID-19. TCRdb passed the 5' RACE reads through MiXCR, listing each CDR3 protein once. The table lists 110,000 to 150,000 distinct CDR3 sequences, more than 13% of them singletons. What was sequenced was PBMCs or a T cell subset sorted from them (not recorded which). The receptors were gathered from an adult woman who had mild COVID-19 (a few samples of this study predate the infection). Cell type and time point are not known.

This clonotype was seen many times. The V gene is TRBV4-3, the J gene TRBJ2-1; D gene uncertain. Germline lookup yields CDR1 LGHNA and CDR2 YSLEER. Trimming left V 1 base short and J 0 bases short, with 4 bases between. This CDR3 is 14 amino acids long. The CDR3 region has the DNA TGCGCCAGCAGCCAAGGTGACTCCTACAATGAGCAGTTCTTC. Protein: CASSQGDSYNEQFF.

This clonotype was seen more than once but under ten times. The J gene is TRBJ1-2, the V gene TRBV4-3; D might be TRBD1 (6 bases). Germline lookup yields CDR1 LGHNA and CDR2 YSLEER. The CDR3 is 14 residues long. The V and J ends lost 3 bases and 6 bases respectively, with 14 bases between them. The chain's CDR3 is CASSHLGGADGYTF. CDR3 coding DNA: TGCGCCAGCAGCCACCTCGGGGGGGCGGATGGCTACACCTTC.

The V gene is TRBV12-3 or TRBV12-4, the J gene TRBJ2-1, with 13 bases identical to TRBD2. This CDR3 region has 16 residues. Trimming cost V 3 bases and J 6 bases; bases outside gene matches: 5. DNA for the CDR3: TGTGCCAGCAGTTTCACGGGACTAGCGGGAAGCAATGAGCAGTTCTTC. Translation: CASSFTGLAGSNEQFF.

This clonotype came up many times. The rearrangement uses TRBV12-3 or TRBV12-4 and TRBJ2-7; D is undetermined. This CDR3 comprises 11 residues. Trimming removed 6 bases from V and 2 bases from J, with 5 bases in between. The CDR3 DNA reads TGTGCCAGCAGACTGACCTACGAGCAGTACTTC. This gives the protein CASRLTYEQYF.

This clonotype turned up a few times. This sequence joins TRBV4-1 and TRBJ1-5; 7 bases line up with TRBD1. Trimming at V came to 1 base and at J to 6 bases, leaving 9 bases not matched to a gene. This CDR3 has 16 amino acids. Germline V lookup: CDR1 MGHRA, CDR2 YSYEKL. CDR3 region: CASSQAVGQGGQPQHF. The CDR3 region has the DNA TGCGCCAGCAGCCAAGCGGTCGGGCAGGGGGGTCAGCCCCAGCATTTT.

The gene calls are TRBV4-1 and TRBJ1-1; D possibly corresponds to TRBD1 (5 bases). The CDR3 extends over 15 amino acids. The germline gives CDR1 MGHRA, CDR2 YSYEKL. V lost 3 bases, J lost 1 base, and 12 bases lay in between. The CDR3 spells CASSHLLGRNTEAFF. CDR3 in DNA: TGCGCCAGCAGCCACCTGTTGGGGCGGAACACTGAAGCTTTCTTT.

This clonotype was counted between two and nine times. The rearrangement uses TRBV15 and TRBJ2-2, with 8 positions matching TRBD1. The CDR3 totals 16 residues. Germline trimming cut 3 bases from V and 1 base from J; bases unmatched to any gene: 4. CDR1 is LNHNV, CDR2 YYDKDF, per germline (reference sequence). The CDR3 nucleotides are TGTGCCACCAGCAGGGACAGGGAGGTGAACACCGGGGAGCTGTTTTTT. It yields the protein CATSRDREVNTGELFF.

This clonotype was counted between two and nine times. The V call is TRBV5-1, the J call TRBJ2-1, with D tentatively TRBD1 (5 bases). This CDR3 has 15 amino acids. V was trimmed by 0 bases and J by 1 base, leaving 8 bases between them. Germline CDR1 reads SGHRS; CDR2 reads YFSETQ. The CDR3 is CASSLDRFSYNEQFF. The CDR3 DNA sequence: TGCGCCAGCAGCTTGGACAGGTTTTCCTACAATGAGCAGTTCTTC.

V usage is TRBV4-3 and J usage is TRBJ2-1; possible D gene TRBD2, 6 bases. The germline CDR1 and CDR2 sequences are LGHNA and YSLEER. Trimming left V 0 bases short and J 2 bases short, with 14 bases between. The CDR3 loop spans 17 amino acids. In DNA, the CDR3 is TGCGCCAGCAGCCAAGATTCAGGCGGGGATCCCTACAATGAGCAGTTCTTC. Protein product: CASSQDSGGDPYNEQFF.

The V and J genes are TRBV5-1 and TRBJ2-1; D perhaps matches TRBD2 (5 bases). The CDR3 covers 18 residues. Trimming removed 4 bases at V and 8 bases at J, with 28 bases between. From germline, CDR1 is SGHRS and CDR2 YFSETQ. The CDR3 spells CASSDEDSYTMGDYEQFF. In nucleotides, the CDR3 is TGCGCCAGCAGCGACGAGGACTCTTATACAATGGGAGACTATGAGCAGTTCTTC.

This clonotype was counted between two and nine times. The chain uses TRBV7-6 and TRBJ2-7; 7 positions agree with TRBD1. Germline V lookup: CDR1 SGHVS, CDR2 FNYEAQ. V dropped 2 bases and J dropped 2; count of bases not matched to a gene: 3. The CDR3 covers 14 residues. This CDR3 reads CASSLYTGAYEQYF. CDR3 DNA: TGTGCCAGCAGCTTATATACAGGGGCCTACGAGCAGTACTTC.

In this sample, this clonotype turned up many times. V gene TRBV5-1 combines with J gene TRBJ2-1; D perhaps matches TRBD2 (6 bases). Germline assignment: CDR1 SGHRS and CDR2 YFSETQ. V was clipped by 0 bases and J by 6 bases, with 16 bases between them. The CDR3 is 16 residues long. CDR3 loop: CASSLATRDSSNEQFF. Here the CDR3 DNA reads TGCGCCAGCAGCTTGGCCACTCGGGACTCTTCCAATGAGCAGTTCTTC.

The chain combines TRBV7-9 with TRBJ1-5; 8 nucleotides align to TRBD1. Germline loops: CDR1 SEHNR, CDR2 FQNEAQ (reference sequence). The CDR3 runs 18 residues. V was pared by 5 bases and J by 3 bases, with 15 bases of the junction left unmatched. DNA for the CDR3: TGTGCCAGCAGCCCGAGTGGTTGGTCAGGGGGCGTCAATCAGCCCCAGCATTTT. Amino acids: CASSPSGWSGGVNQPQHF.

CDR3 amino acids: CASSLDGMGAGENIQYF. CDR3 DNA: TGTGCCAGCAGCTTAGACGGTATGGGGGCAGGGGAAAACATTCAGTACTTC. The chain recombines TRBV11-2 with TRBJ2-4, with a tentative D call TRBD1 (6 bases). CDR1 and CDR2 (germline): SGHAT, FQNNGV. Between the trimmed V and J ends, which lost 0 bases and 5 bases, there was a span of 17 bases. The CDR3 has 17 amino acids.

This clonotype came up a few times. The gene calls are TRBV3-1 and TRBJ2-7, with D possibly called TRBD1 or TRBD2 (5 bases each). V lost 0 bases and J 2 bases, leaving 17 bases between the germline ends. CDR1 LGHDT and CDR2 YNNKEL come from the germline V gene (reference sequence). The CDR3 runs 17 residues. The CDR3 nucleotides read TGTGCCAGCAGCCAAGATGAGTCGGGGCACGAGGCCTACGAGCAGTACTTC. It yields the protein CASSQDESGHEAYEQYF.

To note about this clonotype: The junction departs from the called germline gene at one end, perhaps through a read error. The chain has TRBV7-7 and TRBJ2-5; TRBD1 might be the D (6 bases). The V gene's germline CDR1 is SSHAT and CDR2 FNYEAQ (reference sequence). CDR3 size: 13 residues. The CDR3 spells CASSPGQQETQCF. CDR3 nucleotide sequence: TGTGCTAGCAGCCCCGGACAGCAAGAGACCCAGTGCTTC.

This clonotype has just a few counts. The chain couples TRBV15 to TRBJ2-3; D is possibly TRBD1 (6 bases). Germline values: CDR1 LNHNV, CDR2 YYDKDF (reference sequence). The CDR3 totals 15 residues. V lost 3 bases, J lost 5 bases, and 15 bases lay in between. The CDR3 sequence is CATSSQGRNEDTQYF. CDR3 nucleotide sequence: TGTGCCACCAGCAGCCAGGGGCGAAACGAAGATACGCAGTATTTT.

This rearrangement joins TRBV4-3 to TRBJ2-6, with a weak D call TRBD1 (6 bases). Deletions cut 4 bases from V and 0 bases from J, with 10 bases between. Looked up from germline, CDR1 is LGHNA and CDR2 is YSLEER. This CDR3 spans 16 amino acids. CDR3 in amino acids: CASSPDRSSGANVLTF. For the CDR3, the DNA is TGCGCCAGCAGCCCCGACAGGAGCTCTGGGGCCAACGTCCTGACTTTC.

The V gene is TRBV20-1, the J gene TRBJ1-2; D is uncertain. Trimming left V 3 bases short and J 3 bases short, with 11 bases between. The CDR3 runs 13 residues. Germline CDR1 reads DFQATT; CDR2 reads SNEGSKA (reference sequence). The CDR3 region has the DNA TGCAGTGCTAGCTGGCCGAGCTACTATGGCTACACCTTC. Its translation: CSASWPSYYGYTF.

This CDR3 reads CSVVWDRNTGELFF. In DNA, the CDR3 is TGCAGCGTCGTATGGGACCGGAACACCGGGGAGCTGTTTTTT. This chain links TRBV29-1 with TRBJ2-2; D is perhaps TRBD1 or TRBD2 (5 bases each). V was shortened by 6 bases and J by 1 base, with 12 bases between the two germline ends. CDR1 is SQVTM, CDR2 ANQGSEA, per germline. This CDR3 is 14 amino acids long.

CDR3 amino acids: CASSVGEPGGHTEAFF. DNA for the CDR3: TGTGCCAGCAGCGTAGGGGAGCCAGGGGGCCACACTGAAGCTTTCTTT. The chain is built from TRBV9 and TRBJ1-1; 8 bases match TRBD1. The CDR3 is 16 amino acids. Germline loops: CDR1 SGDLS, CDR2 YYNGEE. V dropped 0 bases and J dropped 3; count of bases not matched to a gene: 7.